This T cell receptor (beta chain) was captured by sequencing in a study of response to subunit inactivated influenza vaccine. Broader study findings: Each seasonal flu vaccination may recruit only limited new T cells, authors suggested.

V lost 6 bases and J 1 base, leaving 12 bases between the germline ends. From germline, CDR1 is ENHRY and CDR2 SYGVKD. The CDR3 sequence is 14 residues long. This clonotype was seen just once. Its antigen is currently unknown. TCRdb reprocessed the RT-PCR reads with MiXCR, giving one entry per CDR3 protein. The data show roughly 630,000 distinct CDR3 sequences, 14% seen once. J is TRBJ1-1 and V is TRBV10-3; D remains ambiguous. This TCR derives from a man in his fifties who received an inactivated influenza vaccine. The sequences come from PBMCs from blood, collected around 15 days before vaccination. The CDR3 loop reads CAIRSIAENTEAFF. The DNA of the CDR3 is TGTGCCATCAGGTCCATAGCAGAGAACACTGAAGCTTTCTTT.